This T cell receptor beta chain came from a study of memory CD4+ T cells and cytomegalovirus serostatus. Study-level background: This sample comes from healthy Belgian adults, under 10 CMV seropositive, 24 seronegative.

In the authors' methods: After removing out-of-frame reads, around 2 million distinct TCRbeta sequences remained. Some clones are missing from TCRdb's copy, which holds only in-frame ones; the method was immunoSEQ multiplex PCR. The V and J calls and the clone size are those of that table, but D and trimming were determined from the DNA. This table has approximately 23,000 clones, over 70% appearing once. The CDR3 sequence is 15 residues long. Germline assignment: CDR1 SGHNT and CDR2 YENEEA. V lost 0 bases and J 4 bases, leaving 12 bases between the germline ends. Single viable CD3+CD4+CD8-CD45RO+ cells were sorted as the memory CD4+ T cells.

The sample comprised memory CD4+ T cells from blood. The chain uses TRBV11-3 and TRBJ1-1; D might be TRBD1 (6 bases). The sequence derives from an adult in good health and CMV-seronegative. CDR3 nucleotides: TGTGCCAGCAGCTTAGAATTTCAGGGGACCACTGAAGCTTTCTTT. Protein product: CASSLEFQGTTEAFF.